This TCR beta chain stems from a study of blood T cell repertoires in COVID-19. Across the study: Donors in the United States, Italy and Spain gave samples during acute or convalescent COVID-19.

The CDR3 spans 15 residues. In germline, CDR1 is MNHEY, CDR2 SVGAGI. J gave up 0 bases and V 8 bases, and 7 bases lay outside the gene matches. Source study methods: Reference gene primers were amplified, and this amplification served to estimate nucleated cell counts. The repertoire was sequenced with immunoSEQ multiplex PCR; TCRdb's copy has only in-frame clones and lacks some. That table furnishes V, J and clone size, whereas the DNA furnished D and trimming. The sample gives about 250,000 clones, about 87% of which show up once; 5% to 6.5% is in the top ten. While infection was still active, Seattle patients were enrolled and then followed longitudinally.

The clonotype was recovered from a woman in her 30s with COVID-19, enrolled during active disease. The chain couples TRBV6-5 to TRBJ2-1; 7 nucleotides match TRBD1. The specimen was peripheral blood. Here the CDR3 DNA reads TGTGCCAGCGTAGGGGGCGCGGGCTCCTACAATGAGCAGTTCTTC. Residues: CASVGGAGSYNEQFF.